One sample yielded the 22 T cell receptor beta chains listed below, sequenced in a study of human T cells and chemical hapten exposure. TCRdb used MiXCR to reprocess the RACE reads, holding one entry per CDR3 protein. Of over 100,000 distinct CDR3 sequences listed, 9.2% are singletons. Time point meaning: patch test 2, 6 weeks after DPC sensitization. Treatment: therapeutic diphenylcyclopropenone sensitization with weekly scalp DPC. Specimen: whole blood, collected in connection with sensitization to the hapten diphenylcyclopropenone (DPC). Receptors originate from a woman between 40 and 50 years old with alopecia areata. Some clones in this sample may be carry-over from other donors' samples.

This clonotype turned up a few times. The chain employs TRBV20-1 and TRBJ2-1; 8 positions match TRBD2. V trimming: 2 bases; J trimming: 4 bases; junction bases outside the gene matches: 4. The CDR3 is 14 amino acids. In germline, CDR1 is DFQATT, CDR2 SNEGSKA (reference sequence). As DNA, the CDR3 is TGCAGTGCTAGACCTCCTAGCGGGTACAATGAGCAGTTCTTC. It is translated as CSARPPSGYNEQFF.

This chain uses TRBV10-2 with TRBJ2-4; D possibly corresponds to TRBD1 (6 bases). CDR1 is WSHSY and CDR2 is SAAADI in the germline V gene. Trimming shortened V by 5 bases and J by 5 bases, and 10 bases separated the two germline ends. This CDR3 region has 13 residues. CDR3 DNA: TGCGCCAGCAGTAGGAGGACAGAAAACATTCAGTACTTC. This translates into CASSRRTENIQYF.

In its sample, this clonotype was seen many times. The rearrangement joins TRBV7-6 to TRBJ1-2; the D is unclear. Germline V gene data show CDR1 as SGHVS and CDR2 as FNYEAQ. Trimming removed 6 bases at V and 4 bases at J, with 12 bases between. The CDR3 is 13 amino acids. The CDR3 bases are TGTGCCAGCAGTCCTCTACAAATCTATGGCTACACCTTC. Its translation: CASSPLQIYGYTF.

This clonotype occurred many times. This chain joins TRBV7-9 and TRBJ1-3, with D hard to call. The CDR3 is 16 residues long. CDR1 is SEHNR and CDR2 is FQNEAQ in the germline V gene (reference sequence). V was clipped by 1 base and J by 0 bases, with 10 bases between them. In nucleotides, the CDR3 is TGTGCCAGCAGCTTAGACCTCTCAGCCTCTGGAAACACCATATATTTT. It encodes CASSLDLSASGNTIYF.

This clonotype came up many times. V and J are TRBV18 and TRBJ1-2; D unclear. Germline loops: CDR1 KGHSH, CDR2 LQKENI. This CDR3 has 14 amino acids. Trimming cost V 1 base and J 1 base, with 7 bases left between them. CDR3 coding DNA: TGTGCCAGCTCACCACAGGACTTTAACTATGGCTACACCTTC. Amino acid sequence: CASSPQDFNYGYTF.

A few counts support this clonotype. The genes are TRBV6-2 or TRBV6-3 and TRBJ2-7, with a tentative D call TRBD1 (6 bases). The CDR3 contains 14 residues. Germline CDR1 is MNHEY and CDR2 is SVGEGT. V lost 0 bases and J lost 5, with 11 bases in between. The CDR3: CASSYSGRGHEQYF. CDR3 bases: TGTGCCAGCAGTTACTCCGGCAGGGGCCACGAGCAGTACTTC.

The chain uses TRBV4-3 and TRBJ1-3, with TRBD1 as a possible D gene (5 bases). The CDR3 covers 16 residues. V lost 1 base to trimming and J lost 3 bases, with 13 bases between them. The V gene's germline CDR1 is LGHNA and CDR2 YSLEER. CDR3 loop: CASSQGARDFGNTIYF. CDR3 DNA sequence: TGCGCCAGCAGCCAAGGGGCCAGGGACTTTGGAAACACCATATATTTT.

The CDR3 loop is CASTPGLLNSPLHF. In DNA, the CDR3 is TGTGCCAGCACCCCAGGATTATTGAATTCACCCCTCCACTTT. This chain links TRBV9 with TRBJ1-6; no clear D. This CDR3 comprises 14 residues. V shed 6 bases and J shed 7 bases, with 14 bases lying between them. The germline gives CDR1 SGDLS, CDR2 YYNGEE.

In its sample, this clonotype was seen many times. The gene calls are TRBV12-3 or TRBV12-4 and TRBJ1-5, with D hard to call. CDR3 length: 15 amino acids. V lost 2 bases and J 0 bases, leaving 8 bases between the germline ends. The CDR3 protein is CASSLLGDSNQPQHF. CDR3 DNA sequence: TGTGCCAGCAGTTTACTCGGGGATAGCAATCAGCCCCAGCATTTT.

Many counts were recorded for this clonotype. The rearrangement joins TRBV7-9 to TRBJ1-4, with D possibly being TRBD1 (6 bases). Germline V gene data show CDR1 as SEHNR and CDR2 as FQNEAQ (reference sequence). This CDR3 has 13 residues. Trimming took 5 bases from V and 6 from J, leaving 10 bases between them. CDR3 coding DNA: TGTGCCAGCAGCCCGGGGGCGGATGAAAAACTGTTTTTT. As protein: CASSPGADEKLFF.

The table lists this clonotype with many counts. V is TRBV7-9 and J is TRBJ1-1, with D unresolved. V gave up 1 base and J gave up 7 bases, with 10 bases separating them. This CDR3 is built from 13 residues. CDR1 SEHNR and CDR2 FQNEAQ come from the germline V gene (reference sequence). CDR3 DNA: TGTGCCAGCAGCTTAGAGGCGCAGGTTGAAGCTTTCTTT. It specifies CASSLEAQVEAFF.

The V gene is TRBV19, the J gene TRBJ2-2; 8 bases map to TRBD1. The germline CDR1 and CDR2 sequences are LNHDA and SQIVND (reference sequence). This CDR3 has 14 residues. V trimming: 4 bases; J trimming: 7 bases; junction bases outside the gene matches: 5. CDR3 loop: CASSTTGAGGELFF. CDR3 nucleotide sequence: TGTGCCAGTAGTACGACAGGGGCTGGCGGGGAGCTGTTTTTT. The full variable domain, in which reference TRBV19 and TRBJ2-2 provide the parts outside the CDR3, is DGGITQSPKYLFRKEGQNVTLSCEQNLNHDAMYWYRQDPGQGLRLIYYSQIVNDFQKGDIAEGYSVSREKKESFPLTVTSAQKNPTAFYLCASSTTGAGGELFFGEGSRLTVL.

This clonotype was detected ten times or more. The chain joins TRBV6-1 to TRBJ2-6, with D perhaps TRBD1 or TRBD2 (5 bases each). Trimming removed 4 bases at V and 2 bases at J, with 9 bases between. Germline V gives CDR1 MNHNS, CDR2 SASEGT. The CDR3 extends over 15 amino acids. CDR3 loop: CASSAQGAGANVLTF. The CDR3 DNA is TGTGCCAGCAGTGCGCAGGGAGCTGGGGCCAACGTCCTGACTTTC.

The chain combines TRBV7-8 with TRBJ2-7, with 8 bases identical to TRBD1. The CDR3 totals 11 residues. The J segment lost 13 bases and the V segment lost 4 bases, leaving 6 bases of the junction unmatched. Germline V gene sequence: CDR1 SGHVS, CDR2 FQNEAQ. CDR3 protein: CASSSGTGGYF. The DNA for the CDR3 is TGTGCCAGCAGCTCCGGGACAGGTGGCTACTTC. The variable domain in full, completed from reference TRBV7-8 and TRBJ2-7, reads GAGVSQSPRYKVAKRGQDVALRCDPISGHVSLFWYQQALGQGPEFLTYFQNEAQLDKSGLPSDRFFAERPEGSVSTLKIQRTQQEDSAVYLCASSSGTGGYFGPGTRLTVT.

The gene calls are TRBV11-2 and TRBJ1-1, with D possibly matching TRBD1 (6 bases). The CDR3 contains 14 residues. The germline V gene has CDR1 SGHAT and CDR2 FQNNGV. V dropped 6 bases and J dropped 2 bases, with 13 bases sitting between them. The CDR3 nucleotides are TGTGCCAGCAGGTGGACAGCGTCTAACACTGAAGCTTTCTTT. Amino acids: CASRWTASNTEAFF.

This clonotype was observed at least ten times. The chain is built from TRBV11-3 and TRBJ2-1; D is ambiguous. This CDR3 contains 15 residues. Per the germline V gene, CDR1 is SGHNT and CDR2 is YENEEA. Between the trimmed V and J ends, which lost 2 bases and 5 bases, there was a span of 13 bases. The CDR3 nucleotides are TGTGCCAGCAGCTTATACGGTGCCGAAGACAATGAGCAGTTCTTC. Its protein product is CASSLYGAEDNEQFF.

This clonotype has only a few counts. The CDR3 loop reads CAISEQPAGGTDTQYF. The CDR3 DNA reads as TGTGCCATCAGTGAACAGCCAGCGGGGGGCACAGATACGCAGTATTTT. The chain links TRBV10-3 to TRBJ2-3; 8 nucleotides line up with TRBD2. The CDR3 has 16 residues. Germline CDR1 and CDR2: ENHRY and SYGVKD. V gave up 3 bases and J gave up 1 base; unmatched junction bases: 6.

The J gene is TRBJ2-7, the V gene TRBV7-2; 7 bases are shared with TRBD1. This CDR3 has 13 residues. Germline loops: CDR1 SGHTA, CDR2 FQGNSA. V dropped 1 base and J dropped 7; count of bases not matched to a gene: 4. The CDR3 spells CASSLDRGPEQYF. The CDR3 DNA sequence: TGTGCCAGCAGCTTAGATAGGGGGCCGGAGCAGTACTTC.

A few counts support this clonotype. The chain carries TRBV5-1 and TRBJ2-7; 10 bases are shared with TRBD2. The germline V gene has CDR1 SGHRS and CDR2 YFSETQ. The CDR3 covers 13 residues. The J segment lost 7 bases and the V segment lost 0 bases, leaving 1 base of the junction unmatched. CDR3 amino acids: CASSLELAGEQYF. The DNA for the CDR3 is TGCGCCAGCAGCTTGGAACTAGCGGGGGAGCAGTACTTC.

This clonotype was recorded at least ten times. This sequence joins TRBV6-5 and TRBJ2-7; possible D gene TRBD1, 6 bases. CDR3 length: 14 amino acids. Germline V gene lookup returns CDR1 MNHEY and CDR2 SVGAGI. V dropped 0 bases and J dropped 6 bases, with 12 bases sitting between them. Here the CDR3 DNA reads TGTGCCAGCAGTTACTCGGGGGCTTCGGCCGAGCAGTACTTC. Translated: CASSYSGASAEQYF.

This clonotype has only a few counts. The V gene is TRBV7-2, the J gene TRBJ2-1; 9 nucleotides match TRBD2. The CDR3 is made up of 15 amino acids. Germline CDR1 is SGHTA and CDR2 is FQGNSA. Losses at the gene ends were 3 bases for V and 9 bases for J; bases not matched to a gene: 9. The CDR3 DNA follows: TGTGCCAGCAGCTTGGCCAGCGGGGGGCTTGGTGAGCAGTTCTTC. Its protein product is CASSLASGGLGEQFF.

There are many counts of this clonotype. The rearrangement uses TRBV29-1 and TRBJ1-3, with D possibly matching TRBD1 (5 bases). CDR1 and CDR2 from the germline V gene are SQVTM and ANQGSEA. V was cut by 6 bases and J by 4 bases, with 16 bases left in between. The CDR3 consists of 14 residues. The DNA of the CDR3 is TGCAGCGTACGCGGGACTCCCGAAGGAAACACCATATATTTT. Translated: CSVRGTPEGNTIYF.